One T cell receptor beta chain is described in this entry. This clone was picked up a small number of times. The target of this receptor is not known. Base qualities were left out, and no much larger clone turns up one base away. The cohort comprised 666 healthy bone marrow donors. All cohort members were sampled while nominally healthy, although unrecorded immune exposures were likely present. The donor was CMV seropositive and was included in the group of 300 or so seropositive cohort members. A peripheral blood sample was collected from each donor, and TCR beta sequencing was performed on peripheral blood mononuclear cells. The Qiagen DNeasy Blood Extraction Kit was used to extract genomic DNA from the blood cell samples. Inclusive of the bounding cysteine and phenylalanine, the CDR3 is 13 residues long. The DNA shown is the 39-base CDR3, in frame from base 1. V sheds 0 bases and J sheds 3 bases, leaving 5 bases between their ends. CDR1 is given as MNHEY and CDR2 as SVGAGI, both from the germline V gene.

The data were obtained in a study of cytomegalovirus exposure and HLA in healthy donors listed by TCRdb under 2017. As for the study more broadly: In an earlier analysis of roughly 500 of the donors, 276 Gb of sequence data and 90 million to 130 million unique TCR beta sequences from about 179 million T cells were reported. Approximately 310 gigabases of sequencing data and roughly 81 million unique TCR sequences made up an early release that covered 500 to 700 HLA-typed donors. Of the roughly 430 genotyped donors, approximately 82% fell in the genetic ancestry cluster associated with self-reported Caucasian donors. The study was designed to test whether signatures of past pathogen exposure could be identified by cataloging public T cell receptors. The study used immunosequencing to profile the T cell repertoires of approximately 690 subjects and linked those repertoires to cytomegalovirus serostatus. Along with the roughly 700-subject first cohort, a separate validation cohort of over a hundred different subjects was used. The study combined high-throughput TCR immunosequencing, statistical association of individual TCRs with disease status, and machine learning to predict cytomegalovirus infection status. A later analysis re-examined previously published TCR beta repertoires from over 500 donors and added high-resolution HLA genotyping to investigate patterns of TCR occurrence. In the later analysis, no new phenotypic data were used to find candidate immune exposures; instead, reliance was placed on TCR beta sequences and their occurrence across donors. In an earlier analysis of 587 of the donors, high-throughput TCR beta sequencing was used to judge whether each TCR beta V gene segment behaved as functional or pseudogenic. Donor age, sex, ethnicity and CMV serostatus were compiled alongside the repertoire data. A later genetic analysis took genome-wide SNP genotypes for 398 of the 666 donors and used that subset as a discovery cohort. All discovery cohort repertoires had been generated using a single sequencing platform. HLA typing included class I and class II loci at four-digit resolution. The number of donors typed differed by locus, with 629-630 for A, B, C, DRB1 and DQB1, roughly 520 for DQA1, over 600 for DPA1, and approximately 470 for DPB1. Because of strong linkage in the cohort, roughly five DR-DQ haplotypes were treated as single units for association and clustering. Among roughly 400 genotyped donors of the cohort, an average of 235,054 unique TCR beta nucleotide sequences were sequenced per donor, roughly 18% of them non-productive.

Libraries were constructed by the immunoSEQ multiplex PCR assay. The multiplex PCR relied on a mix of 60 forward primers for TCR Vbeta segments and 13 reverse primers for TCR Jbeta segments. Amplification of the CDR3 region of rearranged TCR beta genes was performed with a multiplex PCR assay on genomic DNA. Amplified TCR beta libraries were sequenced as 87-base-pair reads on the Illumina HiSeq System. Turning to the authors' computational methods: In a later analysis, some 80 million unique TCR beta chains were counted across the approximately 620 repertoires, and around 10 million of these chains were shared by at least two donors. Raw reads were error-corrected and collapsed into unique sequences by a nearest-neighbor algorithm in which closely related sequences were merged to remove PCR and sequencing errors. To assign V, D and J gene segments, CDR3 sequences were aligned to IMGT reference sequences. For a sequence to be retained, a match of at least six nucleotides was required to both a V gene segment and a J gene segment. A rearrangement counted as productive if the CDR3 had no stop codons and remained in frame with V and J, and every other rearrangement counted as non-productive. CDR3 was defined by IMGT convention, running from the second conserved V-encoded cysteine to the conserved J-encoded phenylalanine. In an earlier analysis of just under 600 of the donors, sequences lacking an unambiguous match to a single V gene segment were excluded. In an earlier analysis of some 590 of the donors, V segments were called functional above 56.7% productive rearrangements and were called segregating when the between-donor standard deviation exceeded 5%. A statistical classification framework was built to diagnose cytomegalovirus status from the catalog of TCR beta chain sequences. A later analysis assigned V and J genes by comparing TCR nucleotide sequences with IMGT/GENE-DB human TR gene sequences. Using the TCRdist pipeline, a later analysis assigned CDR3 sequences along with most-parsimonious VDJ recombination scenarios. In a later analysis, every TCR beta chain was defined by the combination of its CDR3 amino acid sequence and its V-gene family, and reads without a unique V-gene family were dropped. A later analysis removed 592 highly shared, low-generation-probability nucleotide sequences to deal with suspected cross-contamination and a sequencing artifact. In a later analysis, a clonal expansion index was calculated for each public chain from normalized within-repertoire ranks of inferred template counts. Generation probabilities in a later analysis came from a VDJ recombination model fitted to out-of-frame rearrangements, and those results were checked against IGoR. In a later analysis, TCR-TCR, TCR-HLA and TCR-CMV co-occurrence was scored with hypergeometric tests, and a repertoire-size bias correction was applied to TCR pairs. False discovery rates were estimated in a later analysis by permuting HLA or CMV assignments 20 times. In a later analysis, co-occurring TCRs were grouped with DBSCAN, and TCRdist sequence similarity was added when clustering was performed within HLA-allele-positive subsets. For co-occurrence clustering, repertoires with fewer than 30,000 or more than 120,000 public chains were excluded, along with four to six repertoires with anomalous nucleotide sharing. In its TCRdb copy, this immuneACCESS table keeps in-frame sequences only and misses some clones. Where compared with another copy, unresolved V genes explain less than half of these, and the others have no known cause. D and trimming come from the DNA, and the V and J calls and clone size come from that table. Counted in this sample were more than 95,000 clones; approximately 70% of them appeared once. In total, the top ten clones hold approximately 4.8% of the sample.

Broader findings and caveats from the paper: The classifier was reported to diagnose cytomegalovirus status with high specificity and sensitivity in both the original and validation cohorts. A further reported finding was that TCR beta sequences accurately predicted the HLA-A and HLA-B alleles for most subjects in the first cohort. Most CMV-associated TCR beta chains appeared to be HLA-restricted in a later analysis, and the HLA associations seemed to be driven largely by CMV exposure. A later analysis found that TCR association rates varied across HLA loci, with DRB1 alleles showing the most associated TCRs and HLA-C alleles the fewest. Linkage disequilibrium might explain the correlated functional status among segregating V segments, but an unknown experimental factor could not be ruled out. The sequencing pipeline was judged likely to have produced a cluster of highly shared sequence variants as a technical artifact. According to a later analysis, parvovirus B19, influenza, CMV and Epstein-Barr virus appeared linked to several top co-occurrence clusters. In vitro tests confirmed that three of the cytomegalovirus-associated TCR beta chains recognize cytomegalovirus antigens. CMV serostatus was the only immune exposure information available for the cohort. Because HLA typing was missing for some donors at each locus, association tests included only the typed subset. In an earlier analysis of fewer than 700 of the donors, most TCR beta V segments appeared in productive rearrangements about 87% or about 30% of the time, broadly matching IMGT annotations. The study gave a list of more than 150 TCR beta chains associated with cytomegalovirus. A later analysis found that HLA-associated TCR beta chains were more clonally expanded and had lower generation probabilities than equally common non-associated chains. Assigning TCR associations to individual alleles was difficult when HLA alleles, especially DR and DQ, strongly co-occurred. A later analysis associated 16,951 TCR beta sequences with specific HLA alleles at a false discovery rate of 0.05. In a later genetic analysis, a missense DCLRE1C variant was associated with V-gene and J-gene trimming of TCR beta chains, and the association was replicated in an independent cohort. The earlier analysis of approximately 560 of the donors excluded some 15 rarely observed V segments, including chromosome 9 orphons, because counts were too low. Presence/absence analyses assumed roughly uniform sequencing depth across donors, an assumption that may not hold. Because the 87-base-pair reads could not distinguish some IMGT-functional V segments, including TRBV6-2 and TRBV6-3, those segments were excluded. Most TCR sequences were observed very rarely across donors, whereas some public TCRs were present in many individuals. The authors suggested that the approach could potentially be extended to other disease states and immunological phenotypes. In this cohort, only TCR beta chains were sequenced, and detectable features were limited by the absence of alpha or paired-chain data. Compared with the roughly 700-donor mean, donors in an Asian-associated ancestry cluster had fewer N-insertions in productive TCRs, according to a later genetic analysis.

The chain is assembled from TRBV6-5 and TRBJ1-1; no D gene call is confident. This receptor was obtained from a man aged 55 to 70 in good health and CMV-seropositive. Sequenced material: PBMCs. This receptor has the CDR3 CASSYSSYTEAFF. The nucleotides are TGTGCCAGCAGTTACTCGAGCTACACTGAAGCTTTCTTT.